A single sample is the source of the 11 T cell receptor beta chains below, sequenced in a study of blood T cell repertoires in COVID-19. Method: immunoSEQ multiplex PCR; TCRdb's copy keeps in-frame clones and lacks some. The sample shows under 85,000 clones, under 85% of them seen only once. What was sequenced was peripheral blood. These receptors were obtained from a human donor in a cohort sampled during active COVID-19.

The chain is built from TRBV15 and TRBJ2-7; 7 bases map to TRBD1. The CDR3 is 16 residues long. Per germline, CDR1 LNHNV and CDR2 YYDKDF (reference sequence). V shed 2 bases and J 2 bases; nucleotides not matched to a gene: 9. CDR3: CATSRPGQLNPYEQYF. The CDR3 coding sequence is TGTGCCACCAGCAGACCGGGACAGCTAAATCCCTACGAGCAGTACTTC.

CDR3 amino acids: CASSYPTPGFQETQYF. DNA of the CDR3: TGTGCCAGCAGCTACCCCACCCCCGGGTTCCAAGAGACCCAGTACTTC. J is TRBJ2-5 and V is TRBV5-4; D gene unclear. V was clipped by 3 bases and J by 1 base, with 16 bases between them. Germline V gene lookup returns CDR1 SGHNT and CDR2 YYREEE (reference sequence). This CDR3 is 16 amino acids long.

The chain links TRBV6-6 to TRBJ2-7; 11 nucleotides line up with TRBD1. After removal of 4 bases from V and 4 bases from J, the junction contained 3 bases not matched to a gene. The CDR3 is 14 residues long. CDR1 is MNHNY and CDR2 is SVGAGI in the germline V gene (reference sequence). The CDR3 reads CASSSGTGGYEQYF. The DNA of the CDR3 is TGTGCCAGCAGTTCCGGGACAGGGGGTTACGAGCAGTACTTC.

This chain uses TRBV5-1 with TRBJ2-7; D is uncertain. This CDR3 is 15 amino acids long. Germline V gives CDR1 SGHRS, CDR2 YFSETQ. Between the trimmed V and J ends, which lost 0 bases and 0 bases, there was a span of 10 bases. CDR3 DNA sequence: TGCGCCAGCAGCTTGGCCCAGGCGACCTCCTACGAGCAGTACTTC. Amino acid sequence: CASSLAQATSYEQYF. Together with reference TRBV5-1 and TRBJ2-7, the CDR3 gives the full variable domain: KAGVTQTPRYLIKTRGQQVTLSCSPISGHRSVSWYQQTPGQGLQFLFEYFSETQRNKGNFPGRFSGRQFSNSRSEMNVSTLELGDSALYLCASSLAQATSYEQYFGPGTRLTVT.

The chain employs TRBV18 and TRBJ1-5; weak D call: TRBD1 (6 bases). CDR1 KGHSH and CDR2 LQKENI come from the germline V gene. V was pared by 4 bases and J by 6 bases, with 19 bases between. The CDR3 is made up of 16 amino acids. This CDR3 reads CASSLGAQGTSQPQHF. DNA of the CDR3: TGTGCCAGCTCACTCGGGGCCCAGGGGACTAGTCAGCCCCAGCATTTT.

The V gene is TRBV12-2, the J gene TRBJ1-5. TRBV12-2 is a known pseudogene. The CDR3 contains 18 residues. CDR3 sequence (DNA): TGTGCAAGTCGCTTAGCGCGCATCGGGAGGTTAAGCAATCAGCCCCAGCATTTT. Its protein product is CASRLARIGRLSNQPQHF.

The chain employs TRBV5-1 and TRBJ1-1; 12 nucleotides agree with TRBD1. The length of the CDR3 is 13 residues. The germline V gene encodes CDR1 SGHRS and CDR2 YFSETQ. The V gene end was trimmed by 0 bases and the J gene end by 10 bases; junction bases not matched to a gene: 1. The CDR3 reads CASSLGDRGRAFF. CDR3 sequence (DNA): TGCGCCAGCAGCTTGGGGGACAGGGGGCGAGCTTTCTTT.

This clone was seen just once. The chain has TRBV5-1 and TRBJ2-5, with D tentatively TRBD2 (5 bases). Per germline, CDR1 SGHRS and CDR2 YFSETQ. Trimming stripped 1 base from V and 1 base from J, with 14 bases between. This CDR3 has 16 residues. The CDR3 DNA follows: TGCGCCAGCAGCTTGCAGCGGCAGAGGCCCCAAGAGACCCAGTACTTC. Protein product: CASSLQRQRPQETQYF.

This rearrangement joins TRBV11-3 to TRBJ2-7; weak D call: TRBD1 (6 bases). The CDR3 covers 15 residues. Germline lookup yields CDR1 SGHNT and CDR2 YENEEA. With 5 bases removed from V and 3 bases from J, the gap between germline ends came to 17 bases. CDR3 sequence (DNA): TGTGCCAGCAGCGCCGGACAGTTCTTCCACTACGAGCAGTACTTC. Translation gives CASSAGQFFHYEQYF.

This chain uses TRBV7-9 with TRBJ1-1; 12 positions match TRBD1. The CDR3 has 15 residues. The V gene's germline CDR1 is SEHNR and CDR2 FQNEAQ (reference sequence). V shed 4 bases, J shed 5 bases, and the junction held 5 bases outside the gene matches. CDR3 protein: CASSSGQGALTEAFF. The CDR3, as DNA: TGTGCCAGCAGCTCGGGACAGGGGGCGCTTACTGAAGCTTTCTTT.

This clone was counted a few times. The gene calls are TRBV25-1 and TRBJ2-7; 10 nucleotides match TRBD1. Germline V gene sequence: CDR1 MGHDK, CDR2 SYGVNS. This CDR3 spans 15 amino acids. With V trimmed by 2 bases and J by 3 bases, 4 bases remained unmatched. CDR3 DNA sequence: TGTGCCAGCAGTGAACGGAGGACAGGGGGCTACGAGCAGTACTTC. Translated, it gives CASSERRTGGYEQYF.